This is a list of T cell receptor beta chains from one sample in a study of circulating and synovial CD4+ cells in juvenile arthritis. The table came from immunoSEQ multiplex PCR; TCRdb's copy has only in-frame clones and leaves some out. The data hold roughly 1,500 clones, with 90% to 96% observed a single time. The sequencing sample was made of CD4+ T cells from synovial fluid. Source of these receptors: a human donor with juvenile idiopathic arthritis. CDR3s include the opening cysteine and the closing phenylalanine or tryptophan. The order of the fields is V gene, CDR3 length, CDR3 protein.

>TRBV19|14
CASSIDRGSEGYTF
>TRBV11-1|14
CASSLGLAGDEQFF
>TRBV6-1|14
CASSLTGPEEKLFF
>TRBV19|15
CASSPPYGLVYEQYF
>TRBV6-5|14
CASRHRGPDYGYTF
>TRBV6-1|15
CASSEVGGPNSPLHF
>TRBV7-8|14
CASSFAGKRNTIYF
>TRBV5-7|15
CASSGRPYSNQPQHF
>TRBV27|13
CASSFRGNYGYTF
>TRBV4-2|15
CASSLSTGELYEQYF
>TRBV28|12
CASSSPGVGAFF
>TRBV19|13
CATEDREWNEQFF
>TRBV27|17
CASSPSPGLAAYNEQFF
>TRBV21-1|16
CASSGTRTDSGNTIYF
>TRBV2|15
CASSERQGASQPQHF
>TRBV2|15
CASSEGAGRLTEAFF
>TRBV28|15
CASSSSGWSLNTIYF
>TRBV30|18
CAWSPPRLAGYLTGELFF
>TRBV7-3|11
CASSLYHEQFF
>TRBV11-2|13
CASNLNGETEAFF
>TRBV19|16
CASSIGDRGLLNIQYF
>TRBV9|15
CASSASGLDFYEQYF
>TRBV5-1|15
CASSLDRGTKNIQYF
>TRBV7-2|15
CASSLAFASGETQYF
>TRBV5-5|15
CASSTTGLDNQPQHF
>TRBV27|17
CASSLSIGGAYPYEQYF
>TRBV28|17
CASSLPSTTGSGSPLHF
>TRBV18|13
CASSLTGKETQYF
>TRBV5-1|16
CASSHGGLAGVGEQFF
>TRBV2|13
CASSEWAGGGYTF
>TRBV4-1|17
CASSQDPPTGTGNTIYF
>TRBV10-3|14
CAISAFSGSYEQYF
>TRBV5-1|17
CASSLGLQGVRVETQYF
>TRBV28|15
CASTQGLAITGELFF
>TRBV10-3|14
CAISATVGNQPQHF
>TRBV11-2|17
CASRAYGQGASTDTQYF
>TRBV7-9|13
CASNSQGRETQYF